Each of the 19 T cell receptor beta chains below was sequenced from the same sample in a study of shared clonotypes between healthy human individuals. Sequencing used immunoSEQ multiplex PCR; TCRdb keeps in-frame clones, though not all of them. The data show around 600,000 clones, about 96% seen once. Sequenced: naive CD4+ T cells sorted from blood. Subset of the sample: CD45RA+ positively selected. These receptors all come from a woman in her thirties in good health.

V usage is TRBV5-4 and J usage is TRBJ2-3; 7 nucleotides line up with TRBD2. After removal of 4 bases from V and 2 bases from J, the junction contained 4 bases not matched to a gene. The CDR3 is 14 residues long. The germline V gene encodes CDR1 SGHNT and CDR2 YYREEE (reference sequence). The CDR3 here is CASSDSGPTDTQYF. The CDR3 DNA reads as TGTGCCAGCAGCGATAGCGGGCCCACAGATACGCAGTATTTT.

This sequence joins TRBV10-1 and TRBJ2-5, with D possibly matching TRBD2 (5 bases). The J call may be mistaken, given a closer DNA end match to TRBJ2-7. The CDR3 runs 14 residues. Germline CDR1 is WNHNN and CDR2 is SYGVQD (reference sequence). CDR3 amino acids: CASSGPEGFYEQYF. The CDR3 coding sequence is TGCGCCAGCAGTGGCCCCGAGGGCTTCTACGAGCAGTACTTC.

The rearrangement uses TRBV18 and TRBJ2-7; 11 nucleotides match TRBD2. Looked up from germline, CDR1 is KGHSH and CDR2 is LQKENI. The ends lost 5 bases at V and 6 bases at J; junction bases unmatched: 18. The CDR3 has 18 residues. In DNA form, the CDR3 reads TGTGCCAGCTCAGCTAATAGGGGTGTGACTAGCGGGGAAACCGAGCAGTACTTC. Translated: CASSANRGVTSGETEQYF.

This rearrangement joins TRBV10-3 to TRBJ2-4; a weak D match, TRBD2 (5 bases). Trimming took off 3 bases at V and 6 bases at J, with 15 bases between the two ends. Germline CDR1 ENHRY, CDR2 SYGVKD. This CDR3 has 15 residues. The CDR3 bases are TGTGCCATCAGTGAACTCGCGGGTGACGTAAACATTCAGTACTTC. Translating it yields CAISELAGDVNIQYF.

CDR3 residues: CASSPGTGSSYEQYF. The CDR3, as DNA: TGCGCCAGCAGCCCAGGGACAGGGAGCTCCTACGAGCAGTACTTC. V usage is TRBV5-1 and J usage is TRBJ2-7; 9 bases align to TRBD1. The CDR3 loop spans 15 amino acids. Unmatched junction bases numbered 5, after V lost 4 bases and J lost 0 bases. The germline V gene encodes CDR1 SGHRS and CDR2 YFSETQ.

The chain links TRBV11-2 to TRBJ2-5; 8 nucleotides match TRBD1. The CDR3 length is 19 residues. The junction had 19 bases not matched to a gene; V was cut back by 6 bases and J by 1 base. Germline loops: CDR1 SGHAT, CDR2 FQNNGV. CDR3 nucleotide sequence: TGTGCCAGCAGACCCCTGCGACAGGGGTCTTGGGGGTTCCAAGAGACCCAGTACTTC. Amino acid sequence: CASRPLRQGSWGFQETQYF.

The V gene is TRBV28, the J gene TRBJ2-1; TRBD1 matches 10 bases. Unmatched junction bases numbered 14, after V lost 2 bases and J lost 1 base. The CDR3 length is 20 residues. Germline V lookup: CDR1 MDHEN, CDR2 SYDVKM. CDR3 DNA sequence: TGTGCCAGCAGTTTACTCCCCGGGACAGGGGTCTTGAGTTCCTACAATGAGCAGTTCTTC. It encodes CASSLLPGTGVLSSYNEQFF.

DNA of the CDR3: TGTGCCAGCAGCCCGGGGGACAGGGGCGGTGAAAAACTGTTTTTT. It translates to CASSPGDRGGEKLFF. This chain uses TRBV28 with TRBJ1-4; 10 positions match TRBD1. The CDR3 runs 15 residues. The V gene end was trimmed by 6 bases and the J gene end by 7 bases; junction bases not matched to a gene: 8. The germline gives CDR1 MDHEN, CDR2 SYDVKM.

This chain connects TRBV28 to TRBJ2-5; the match to TRBD2 covers 11 bases. Germline trimming cut 7 bases from V and 5 bases from J; bases unmatched to any gene: 6. Germline V gene data show CDR1 as MDHEN and CDR2 as SYDVKM. The CDR3 covers 14 residues. The CDR3 sequence is CASTRLAGTETQYF. The CDR3 DNA follows: TGTGCCAGCACCCGACTAGCGGGAACGGAGACCCAGTACTTC.

This clone was seen once. The chain carries TRBV30 and TRBJ2-4; D remains ambiguous. With 1 base removed from V and 11 bases from J, the gap between germline ends came to 18 bases. The CDR3 has 14 amino acids. In germline, CDR1 is GTSNPN, CDR2 SVGIG (reference sequence). CDR3 sequence: CAWSARPLGSFQYF. The DNA for the CDR3 is TGTGCCTGGAGTGCCCGTCCTCTGGGGTCCTTTCAGTACTTC.

The chain recombines TRBV6-1 with TRBJ1-4, with 9 bases aligning to TRBD1. CDR1 and CDR2 (germline): MNHNS, SASEGT. V gave up 5 bases and J gave up 10 bases; unmatched junction bases: 8. The CDR3 consists of 14 residues. This chain's CDR3 is CASSPGQTGGKLFF. The CDR3 DNA sequence: TGTGCCAGCAGTCCCGGACAGACAGGGGGAAAACTGTTTTTT.

This chain links TRBV9 with TRBJ2-1, with TRBD2 as a possible D gene (6 bases). V was shortened by 4 bases and J by 2 bases, with 13 bases between the two germline ends. This CDR3 is built from 15 residues. Germline V lookup: CDR1 SGDLS, CDR2 YYNGEE. This CDR3 is CASSPRLEAYNEQFF. The CDR3 DNA follows: TGTGCCAGCAGCCCCCGACTAGAAGCCTACAATGAGCAGTTCTTC.

The chain combines TRBV10-1 with TRBJ2-7, with 7 bases identical to TRBD2. This CDR3 region has 17 residues. Germline V gives CDR1 WNHNN, CDR2 SYGVQD (reference sequence). With 5 bases clipped from V and 4 bases from J, the junction kept 17 bases outside the gene matches. The CDR3 DNA reads as TGCGCCAGCAGTCAAGAACAATCAAGCGGGACTTCTTACGAGCAGTACTTC. It yields the protein CASSQEQSSGTSYEQYF.

The CDR3 coding sequence is TGTGCCAGTAGTATTACTAGCGGACGGAGTGAGCAGTTCTTC. Protein product: CASSITSGRSEQFF. The chain combines TRBV19 with TRBJ2-1, with TRBD2 matching 8 bases. In germline, CDR1 is LNHDA, CDR2 SQIVND (reference sequence). The CDR3 covers 14 residues. Losses at the gene ends were 3 bases for V and 9 bases for J; bases not matched to a gene: 7.

The chain uses TRBV5-4 and TRBJ2-5; D gene unclear. CDR3 length: 15 amino acids. Germline V lookup: CDR1 SGHNT, CDR2 YYREEE (reference sequence). The V end lost 0 bases, the J end lost 2 bases, and 11 bases lay between the germline ends. CDR3: CASSLGLGSQETQYF. CDR3 DNA sequence: TGTGCCAGCAGCTTGGGGCTGGGCAGTCAAGAGACCCAGTACTTC.

The chain is built from TRBV7-2 and TRBJ2-1; 7 positions agree with TRBD1. Per germline, CDR1 SGHTA and CDR2 FQGNSA. This CDR3 has 14 residues. The V gene end was trimmed by 1 base and the J gene end by 5 bases; junction bases not matched to a gene: 2. The CDR3 DNA sequence: TGTGCCAGCAGCTTAGGACAGGGACACAATGAGCAGTTCTTC. This encodes CASSLGQGHNEQFF.

The J gene is TRBJ2-6, the V gene TRBV10-2; 10 bases line up with TRBD1. The V segment lost 2 bases and the J segment 3 bases; nucleotides outside the gene matches: 7. This CDR3 contains 18 residues. The germline V gene encodes CDR1 WSHSY and CDR2 SAAADI. The CDR3 region is CASSEGRTGGRGANVLTF. The CDR3 coding sequence is TGCGCCAGCAGTGAGGGGCGGACAGGGGGTCGTGGGGCCAACGTCCTGACTTTC.

The DNA for the CDR3 is TGTGCCAGCAGCTTAGGTCCGGGAGCATCAGATACGCAGTATTTT. This gives the protein CASSLGPGASDTQYF. The chain is built from TRBV7-9 and TRBJ2-3; possibly TRBD2 for D (6 bases). Deletions cut 1 base from V and 4 bases from J, with 12 bases between. Per the germline V gene, CDR1 is SEHNR and CDR2 is FQNEAQ (reference sequence). The CDR3 is 15 residues long.

The V gene is TRBV28, the J gene TRBJ2-6; D not certain. Trimming shortened V by 11 bases and J by 0 bases, and 2 bases separated the two germline ends. Per germline, CDR1 MDHEN and CDR2 SYDVKM. The CDR3 extends over 11 amino acids. The CDR3 loop reads CACSGANVLTF. In nucleotides, the CDR3 is TGTGCCTGCTCTGGGGCCAACGTCCTGACTTTC.